This T cell receptor (beta chain) was recorded in a study of blood T cell repertoires in COVID-19. Overall study context: Researchers got acute and convalescent COVID-19 samples from the United States, Italy and Spain.

In the authors' workflow: Estimated nucleated cell counts came from reference gene primer amplification. Profiled with immunoSEQ multiplex PCR; TCRdb holds only in-frame clones, not every one. Clone size and V and J calls were adopted from that table, with D and trimming inferred from the DNA. The repertoire holds about 270,000 clones, with about four fifths as singletons. Between the trimmed V and J ends, which lost 0 bases and 0 bases, there was a span of 15 bases. Germline lookup yields CDR1 LGHNA and CDR2 YNFKEQ. The CDR3 is 17 amino acids. This clone showed up just a few times. Sequenced sample: peripheral blood. The J gene is TRBJ2-7, the V gene TRBV4-2; a weak D match, TRBD2 (6 bases). This sequence was found in a woman aged 18-30 years with acute or convalescent COVID-19. The CDR3 DNA follows: TGTGCCAGCAGCCAAGATCTCTCGGCGGGACCCTCCTACGAGCAGTACTTC. Translating gives CASSQDLSAGPSYEQYF.